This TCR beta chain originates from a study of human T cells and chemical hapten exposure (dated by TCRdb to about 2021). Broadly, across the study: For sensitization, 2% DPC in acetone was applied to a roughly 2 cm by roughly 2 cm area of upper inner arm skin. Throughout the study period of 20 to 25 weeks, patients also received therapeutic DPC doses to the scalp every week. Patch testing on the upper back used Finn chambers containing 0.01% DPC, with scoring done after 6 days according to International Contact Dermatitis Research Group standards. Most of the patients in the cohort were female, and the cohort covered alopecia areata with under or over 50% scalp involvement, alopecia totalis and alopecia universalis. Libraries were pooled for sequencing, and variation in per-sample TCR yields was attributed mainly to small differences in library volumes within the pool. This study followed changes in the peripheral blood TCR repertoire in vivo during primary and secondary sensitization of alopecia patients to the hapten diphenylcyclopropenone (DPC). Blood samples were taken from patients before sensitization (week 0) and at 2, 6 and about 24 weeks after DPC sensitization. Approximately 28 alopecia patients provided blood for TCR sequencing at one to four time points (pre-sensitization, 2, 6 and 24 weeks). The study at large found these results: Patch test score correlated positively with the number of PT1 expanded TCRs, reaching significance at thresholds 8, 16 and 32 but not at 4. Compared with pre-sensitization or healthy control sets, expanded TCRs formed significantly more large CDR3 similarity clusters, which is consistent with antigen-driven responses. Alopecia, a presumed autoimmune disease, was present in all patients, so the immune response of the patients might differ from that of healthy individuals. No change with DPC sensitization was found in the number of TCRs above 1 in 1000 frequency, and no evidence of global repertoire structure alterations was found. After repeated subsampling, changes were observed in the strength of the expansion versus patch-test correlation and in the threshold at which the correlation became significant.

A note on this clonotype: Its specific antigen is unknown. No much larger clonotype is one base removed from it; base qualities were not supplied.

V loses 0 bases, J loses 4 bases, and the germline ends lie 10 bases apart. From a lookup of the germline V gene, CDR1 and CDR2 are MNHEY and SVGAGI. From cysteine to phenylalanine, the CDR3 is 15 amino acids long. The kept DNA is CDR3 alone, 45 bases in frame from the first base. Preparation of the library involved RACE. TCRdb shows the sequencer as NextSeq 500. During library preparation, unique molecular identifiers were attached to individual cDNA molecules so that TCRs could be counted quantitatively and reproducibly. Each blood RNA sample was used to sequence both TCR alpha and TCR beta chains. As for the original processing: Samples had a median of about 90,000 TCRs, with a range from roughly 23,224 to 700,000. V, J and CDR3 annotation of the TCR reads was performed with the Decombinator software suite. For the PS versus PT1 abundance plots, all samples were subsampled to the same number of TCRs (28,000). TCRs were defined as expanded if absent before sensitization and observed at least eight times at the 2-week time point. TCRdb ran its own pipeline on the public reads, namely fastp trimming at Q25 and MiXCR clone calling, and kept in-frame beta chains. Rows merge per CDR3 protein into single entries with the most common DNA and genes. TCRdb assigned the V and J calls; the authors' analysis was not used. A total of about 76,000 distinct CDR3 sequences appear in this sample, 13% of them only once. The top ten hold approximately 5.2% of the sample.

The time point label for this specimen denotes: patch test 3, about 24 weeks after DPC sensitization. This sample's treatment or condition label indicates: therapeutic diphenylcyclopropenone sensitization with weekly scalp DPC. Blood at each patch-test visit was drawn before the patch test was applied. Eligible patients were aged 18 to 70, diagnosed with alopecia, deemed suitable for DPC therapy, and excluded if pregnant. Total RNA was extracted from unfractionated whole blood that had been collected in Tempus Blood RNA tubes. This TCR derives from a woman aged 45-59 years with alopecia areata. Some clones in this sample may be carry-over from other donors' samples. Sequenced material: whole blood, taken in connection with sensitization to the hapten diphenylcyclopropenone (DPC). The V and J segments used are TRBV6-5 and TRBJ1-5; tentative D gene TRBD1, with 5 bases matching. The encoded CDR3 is CASSYSGQGNQPQHF. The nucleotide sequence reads TGTGCCAGCAGTTACTCTGGGCAGGGAAATCAGCCCCAGCATTTT.